Listed below are T cell receptor beta chains from one sample, sequenced in a study of CD4 T cells in relation to SARS-CoV-2 and coronaviruses. These receptors have no identified antigens. Assay used: immunoSEQ multiplex PCR; TCRdb lists only in-frame clones, some missing. The sample includes about 31,000 clones, under 80% of them seen just once. The sample comprised memory CD4+ T cells from PBMCs, cultured in vitro. These receptors all stem from an adult with COVID-19. Each CDR3 is given with its conserved first and last residue. The D gene is left open where the match is weak. Clone size is given for some rows only: seen once, a few or many times, or a class if the clone is expanded.

>TRBJ1-5|TRBV30|few|NA
CAWSGQNQPQHF
TGTGCCTGGAGTGGACAAAATCAGCCCCAGCATTTT
>TRBJ2-1|TRBV24-1|NA|TRBD2
CATSDTKGLGEYNEQFF
TGTGCCACCAGTGACACTAAGGGACTAGGGGAATACAATGAGCAGTTCTTC
>TRBJ1-5|TRBV5-1|few|NA
CASRGDGSNQPQHF
TGCGCCAGCAGGGGGGACGGTAGCAATCAGCCCCAGCATTTT
>TRBJ1-6|TRBV5-6|NA|NA
CASSFDQGMYNSPLHF
TGTGCCAGCAGCTTTGATCAGGGAATGTACAATTCACCCCTCCACTTT
>TRBJ2-7|TRBV6-1|NA|TRBD2
CASSELAGGSYEQYF
TGTGCCAGCAGTGAACTGGCGGGAGGCTCCTACGAGCAGTACTTC
>TRBJ2-1|TRBV11-2|NA|NA
CASSLVVNFYNEQFF
TGTGCCAGCAGCTTAGTTGTCAATTTCTACAATGAGCAGTTCTTC
>TRBJ2-3|TRBV15|NA|NA
CATSRMSGYSTDTQYF
TGTGCCACCAGCCGAATGAGCGGGTATAGCACAGATACGCAGTATTTT
>TRBJ2-1|TRBV5-4|NA|NA
CASSPDPGVGEQFF
TGTGCCAGCAGCCCGGACCCGGGGGTGGGTGAGCAGTTCTTC
>TRBJ2-7|TRBV2|NA|TRBD1
CASRQQDRDLGGYEQYF
TGTGCCAGCAGACAGCAAGACAGGGATCTTGGGGGATACGAGCAGTACTTC
>TRBJ2-5|TRBV30|NA|NA
CAWSVLGYLETQYF
TGTGCCTGGAGTGTACTAGGGTACTTGGAGACCCAGTACTTC
>TRBJ2-7|TRBV3-1/TRBV3-2|NA|TRBD2
CASSPLAGSSYEQYF
TGTGCCAGCAGCCCTCTAGCGGGATCTTCCTACGAGCAGTACTTC
>TRBJ1-3|TRBV25-1|once|NA
CASSATGSGNTIYF
TGTGCCAGCAGTGCAACAGGCTCTGGAAACACCATATATTTT
>TRBJ2-7|TRBV5-4|few|NA
CASSLGQDSSYEQYF
TGTGCCAGCAGCTTGGGACAGGATAGCTCCTACGAGCAGTACTTC
>TRBJ2-5|TRBV9|once|NA
CASSVGQQETQYF
TGTGCCAGCAGCGTAGGGCAGCAAGAGACCCAGTACTTC
>TRBJ1-2|TRBV13|few|NA
CASSLSYYGYTF
TGTGCCAGCAGCTTATCCTACTATGGCTACACCTTC
>TRBJ1-2|TRBV2|NA|NA
CASSGGADGYGYTF
TGTGCCAGCAGTGGGGGGGCGGATGGGTATGGCTACACCTTC